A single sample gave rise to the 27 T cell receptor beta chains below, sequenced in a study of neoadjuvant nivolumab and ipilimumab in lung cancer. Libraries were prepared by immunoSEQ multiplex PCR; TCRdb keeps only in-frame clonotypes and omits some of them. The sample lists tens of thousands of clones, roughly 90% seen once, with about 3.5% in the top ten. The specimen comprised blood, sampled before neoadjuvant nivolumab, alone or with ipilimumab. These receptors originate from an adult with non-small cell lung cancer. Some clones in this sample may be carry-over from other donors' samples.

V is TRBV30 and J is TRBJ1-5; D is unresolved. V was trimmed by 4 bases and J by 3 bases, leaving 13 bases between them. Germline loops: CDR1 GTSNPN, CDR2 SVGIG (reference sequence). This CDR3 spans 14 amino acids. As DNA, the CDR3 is TGTGCCTGGAACCAGGACGGAACCAATCAGCCCCAGCATTTT. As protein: CAWNQDGTNQPQHF.

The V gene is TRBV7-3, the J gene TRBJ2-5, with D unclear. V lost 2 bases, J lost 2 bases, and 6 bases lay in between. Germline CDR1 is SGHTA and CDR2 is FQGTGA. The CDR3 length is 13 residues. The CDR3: CASSLAHQETQYF. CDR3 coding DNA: TGTGCCAGCAGCTTAGCTCATCAAGAGACCCAGTACTTC.

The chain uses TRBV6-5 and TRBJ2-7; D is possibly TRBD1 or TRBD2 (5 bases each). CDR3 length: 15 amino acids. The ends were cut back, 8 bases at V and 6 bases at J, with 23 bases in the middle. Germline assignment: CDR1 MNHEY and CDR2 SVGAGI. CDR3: CASQSRDPRRREQYF. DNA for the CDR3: TGTGCCAGCCAAAGCCGGGACCCACGTCGGCGCGAGCAGTACTTC.

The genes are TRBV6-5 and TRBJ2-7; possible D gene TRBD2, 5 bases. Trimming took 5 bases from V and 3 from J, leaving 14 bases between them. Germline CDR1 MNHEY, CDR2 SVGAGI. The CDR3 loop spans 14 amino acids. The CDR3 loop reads CASSKYERNYEQYF. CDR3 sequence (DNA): TGTGCCAGCAGTAAATACGAGCGGAACTACGAGCAGTACTTC.

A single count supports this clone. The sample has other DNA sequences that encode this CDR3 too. The CDR3 nucleotides read TGCGCCAGCAGCTTGGAATCTGAGCAGTTCTTC. This sequence encodes CASSLESEQFF. J is TRBJ2-1 and V is TRBV5-1; D unclear. Germline CDR1 is SGHRS and CDR2 is YFSETQ. The germline V and J ends were trimmed by 0 bases and 9 bases, with 4 bases remaining between them. The CDR3 totals 11 residues.

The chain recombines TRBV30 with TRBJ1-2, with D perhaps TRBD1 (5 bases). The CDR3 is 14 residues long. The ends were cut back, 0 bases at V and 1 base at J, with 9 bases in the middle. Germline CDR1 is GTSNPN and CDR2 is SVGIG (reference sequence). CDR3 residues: CAWSVSGFNYGYTF. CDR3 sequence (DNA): TGTGCCTGGAGTGTTTCAGGGTTTAACTATGGCTACACCTTC.

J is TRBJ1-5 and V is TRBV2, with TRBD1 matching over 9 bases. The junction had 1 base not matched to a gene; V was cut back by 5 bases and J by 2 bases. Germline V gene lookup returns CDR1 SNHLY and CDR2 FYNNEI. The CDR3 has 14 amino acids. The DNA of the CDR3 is TGTGCCAGCAGTAGGGACAGGGGCAATCAGCCCCAGCATTTT. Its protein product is CASSRDRGNQPQHF.

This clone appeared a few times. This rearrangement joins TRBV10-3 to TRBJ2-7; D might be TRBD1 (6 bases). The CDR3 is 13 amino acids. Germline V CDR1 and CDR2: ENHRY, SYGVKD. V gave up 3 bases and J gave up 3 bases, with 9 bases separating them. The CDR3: CAISDRTVYEQYF. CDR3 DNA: TGTGCCATCAGTGACCGGACAGTCTACGAGCAGTACTTC.

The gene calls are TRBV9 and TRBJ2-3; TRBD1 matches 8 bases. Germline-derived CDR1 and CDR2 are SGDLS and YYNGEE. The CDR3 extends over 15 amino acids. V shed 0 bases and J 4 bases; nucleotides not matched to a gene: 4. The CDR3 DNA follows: TGTGCCAGCAGCGTAGGGCAGGGGGCCTCAGATACGCAGTATTTT. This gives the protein CASSVGQGASDTQYF.

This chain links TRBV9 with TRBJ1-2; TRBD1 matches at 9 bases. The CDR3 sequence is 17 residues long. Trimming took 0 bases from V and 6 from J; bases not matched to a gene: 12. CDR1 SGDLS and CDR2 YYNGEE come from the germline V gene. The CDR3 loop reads CASSVDLFGDRVHGYTF. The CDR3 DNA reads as TGTGCCAGCAGCGTAGATTTGTTTGGGGACAGGGTGCATGGCTACACCTTC.

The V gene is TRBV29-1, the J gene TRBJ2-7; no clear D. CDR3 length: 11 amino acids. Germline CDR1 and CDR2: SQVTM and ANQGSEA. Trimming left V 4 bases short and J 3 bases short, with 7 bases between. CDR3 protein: CSVGVDYEQYF. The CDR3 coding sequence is TGCAGCGTTGGGGTGGACTACGAGCAGTACTTC.

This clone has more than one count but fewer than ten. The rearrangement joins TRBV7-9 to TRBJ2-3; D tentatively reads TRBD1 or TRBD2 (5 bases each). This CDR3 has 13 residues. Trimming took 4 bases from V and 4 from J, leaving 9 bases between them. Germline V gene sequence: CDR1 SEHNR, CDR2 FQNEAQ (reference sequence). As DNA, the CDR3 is TGTGCCAGCAGCTCCCGGGGCCCAGATACGCAGTATTTT. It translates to CASSSRGPDTQYF.

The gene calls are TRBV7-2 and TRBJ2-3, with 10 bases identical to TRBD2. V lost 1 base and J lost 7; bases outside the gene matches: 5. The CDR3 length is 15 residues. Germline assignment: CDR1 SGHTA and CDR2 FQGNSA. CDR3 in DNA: TGTGCCAGCAGCTTAGGGCTAGCGGGAGACCATACGCAGTATTTT. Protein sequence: CASSLGLAGDHTQYF.

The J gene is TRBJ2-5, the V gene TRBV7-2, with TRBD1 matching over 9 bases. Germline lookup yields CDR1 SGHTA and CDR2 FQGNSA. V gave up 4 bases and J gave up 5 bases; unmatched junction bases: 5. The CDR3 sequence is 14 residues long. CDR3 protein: CASSSGTGWETQYF. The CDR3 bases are TGTGCCAGCAGCTCCGGGACAGGGTGGGAGACCCAGTACTTC.

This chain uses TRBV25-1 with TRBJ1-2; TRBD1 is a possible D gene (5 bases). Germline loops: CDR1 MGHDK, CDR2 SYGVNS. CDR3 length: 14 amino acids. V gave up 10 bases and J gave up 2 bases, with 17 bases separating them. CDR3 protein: CATALGDRNYGYTF. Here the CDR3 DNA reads TGTGCCACCGCACTGGGGGATCGGAACTATGGCTACACCTTC.

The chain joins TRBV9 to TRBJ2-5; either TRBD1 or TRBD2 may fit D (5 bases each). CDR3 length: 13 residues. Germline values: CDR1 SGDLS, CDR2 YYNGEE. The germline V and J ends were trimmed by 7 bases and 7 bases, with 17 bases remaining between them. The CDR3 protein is CASGRDQHSTQYF. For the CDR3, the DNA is TGTGCCAGCGGCCGGGACCAGCATTCGACCCAGTACTTC.

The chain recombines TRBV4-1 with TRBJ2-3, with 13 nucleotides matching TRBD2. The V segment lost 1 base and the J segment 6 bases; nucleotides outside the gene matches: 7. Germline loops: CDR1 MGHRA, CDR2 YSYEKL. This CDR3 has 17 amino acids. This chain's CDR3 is CASSQVELAGGMDTQYF. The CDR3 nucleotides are TGCGCCAGCAGCCAAGTGGAACTAGCGGGAGGGATGGATACGCAGTATTTT.

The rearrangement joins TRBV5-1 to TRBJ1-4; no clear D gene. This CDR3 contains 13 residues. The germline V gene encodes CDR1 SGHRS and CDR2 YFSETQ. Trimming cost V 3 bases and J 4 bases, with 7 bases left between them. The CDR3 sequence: CASSSGSNEKLFF. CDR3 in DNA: TGCGCCAGCAGCTCCGGAAGTAATGAAAAACTGTTTTTT.

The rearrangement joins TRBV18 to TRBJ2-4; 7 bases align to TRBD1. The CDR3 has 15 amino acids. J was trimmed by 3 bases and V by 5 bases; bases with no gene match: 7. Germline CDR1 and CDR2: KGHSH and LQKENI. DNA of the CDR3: TGTGCCAGCTCAGACAGACAGGGAGACAAAAACATTCAGTACTTC. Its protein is CASSDRQGDKNIQYF.

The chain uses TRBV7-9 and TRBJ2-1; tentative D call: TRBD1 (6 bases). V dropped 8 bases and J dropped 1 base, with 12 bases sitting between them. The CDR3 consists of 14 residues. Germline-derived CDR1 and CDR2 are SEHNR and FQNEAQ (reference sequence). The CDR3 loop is CASEGQGSYNEQFF. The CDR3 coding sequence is TGTGCCAGCGAGGGGCAGGGGTCCTACAATGAGCAGTTCTTC.

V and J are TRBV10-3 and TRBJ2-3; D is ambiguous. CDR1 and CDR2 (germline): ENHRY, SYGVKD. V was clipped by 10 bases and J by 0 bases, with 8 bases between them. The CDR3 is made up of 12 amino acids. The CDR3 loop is CATQTSTDTQYF. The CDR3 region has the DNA TGTGCCACCCAAACTAGCACAGATACGCAGTATTTT.

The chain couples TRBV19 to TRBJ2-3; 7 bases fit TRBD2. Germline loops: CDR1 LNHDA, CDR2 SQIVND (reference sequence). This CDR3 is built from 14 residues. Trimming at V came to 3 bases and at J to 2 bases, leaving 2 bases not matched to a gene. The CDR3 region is CASSISGATDTQYF. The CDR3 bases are TGTGCCAGTAGTATCAGCGGGGCCACAGATACGCAGTATTTT.

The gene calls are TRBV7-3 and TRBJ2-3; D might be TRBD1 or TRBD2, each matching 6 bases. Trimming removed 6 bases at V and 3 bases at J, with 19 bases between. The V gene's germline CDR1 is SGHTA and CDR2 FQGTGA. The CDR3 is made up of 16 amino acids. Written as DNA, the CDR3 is TGTGCCAGCAGTCCCGGATGGAGGGGGGAGACAGATACGCAGTATTTT. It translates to CASSPGWRGETDTQYF. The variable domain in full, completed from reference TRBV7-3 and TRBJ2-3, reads GAGVSQTPSNKVTEKGKYVELRCDPISGHTALYWYRQSLGQGPEFLIYFQGTGAADDSGLPNDRFFAVRPEGSVSTLKIQRTERGDSAVYLCASSPGWRGETDTQYFGPGTRLTVL.

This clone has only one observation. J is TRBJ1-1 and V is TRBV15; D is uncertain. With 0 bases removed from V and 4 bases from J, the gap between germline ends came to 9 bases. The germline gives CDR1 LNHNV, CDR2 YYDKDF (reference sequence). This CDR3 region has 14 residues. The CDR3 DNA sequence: TGTGCCACCAGCAGAGATAGGGCTGGCACTGAAGCTTTCTTT. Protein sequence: CATSRDRAGTEAFF.

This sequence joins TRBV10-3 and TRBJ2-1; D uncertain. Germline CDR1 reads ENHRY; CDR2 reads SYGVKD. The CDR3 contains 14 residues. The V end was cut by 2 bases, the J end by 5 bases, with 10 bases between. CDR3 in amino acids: CAISEANPDNEQFF. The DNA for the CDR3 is TGTGCCATCAGTGAGGCTAATCCGGACAATGAGCAGTTCTTC.

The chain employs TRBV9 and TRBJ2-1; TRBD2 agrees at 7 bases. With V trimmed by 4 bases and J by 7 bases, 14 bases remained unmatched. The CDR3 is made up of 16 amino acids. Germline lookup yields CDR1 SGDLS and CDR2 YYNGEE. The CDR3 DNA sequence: TGTGCCAGCAGCCCCACTGGCAGGACTAGACAAAATGAGCAGTTCTTC. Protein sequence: CASSPTGRTRQNEQFF. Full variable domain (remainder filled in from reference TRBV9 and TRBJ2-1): DSGVTQTPKHLITATGQRVTLRCSPRSGDLSVYWYQQSLDQGLQFLIQYYNGEERAKGNILERFSAQQFPDLHSELNLSSLELGDSALYFCASSPTGRTRQNEQFFGPGTRLTVL.

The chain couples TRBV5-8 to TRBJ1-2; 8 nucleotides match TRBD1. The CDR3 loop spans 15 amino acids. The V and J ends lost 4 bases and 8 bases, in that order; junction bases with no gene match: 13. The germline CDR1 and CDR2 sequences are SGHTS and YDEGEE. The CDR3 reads CASSHRGQGFEGYTF. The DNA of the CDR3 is TGTGCCAGCAGCCATCGCGGACAGGGATTCGAGGGCTACACCTTC.